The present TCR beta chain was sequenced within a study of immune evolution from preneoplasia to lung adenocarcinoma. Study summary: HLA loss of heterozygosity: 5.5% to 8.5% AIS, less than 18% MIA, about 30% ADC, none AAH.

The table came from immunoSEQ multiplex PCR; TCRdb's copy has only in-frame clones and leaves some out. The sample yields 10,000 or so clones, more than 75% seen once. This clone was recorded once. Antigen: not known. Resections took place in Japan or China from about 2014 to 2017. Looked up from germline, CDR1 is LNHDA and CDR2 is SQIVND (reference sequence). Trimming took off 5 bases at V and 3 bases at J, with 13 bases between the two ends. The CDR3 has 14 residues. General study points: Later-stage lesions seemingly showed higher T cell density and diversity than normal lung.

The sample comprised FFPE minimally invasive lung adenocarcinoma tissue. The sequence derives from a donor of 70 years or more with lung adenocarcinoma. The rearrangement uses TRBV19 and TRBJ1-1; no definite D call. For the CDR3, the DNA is TGTGCCAGTAGTCCCGTCACAGCCGACACTGAAGCTTTCTTT. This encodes CASSPVTADTEAFF.